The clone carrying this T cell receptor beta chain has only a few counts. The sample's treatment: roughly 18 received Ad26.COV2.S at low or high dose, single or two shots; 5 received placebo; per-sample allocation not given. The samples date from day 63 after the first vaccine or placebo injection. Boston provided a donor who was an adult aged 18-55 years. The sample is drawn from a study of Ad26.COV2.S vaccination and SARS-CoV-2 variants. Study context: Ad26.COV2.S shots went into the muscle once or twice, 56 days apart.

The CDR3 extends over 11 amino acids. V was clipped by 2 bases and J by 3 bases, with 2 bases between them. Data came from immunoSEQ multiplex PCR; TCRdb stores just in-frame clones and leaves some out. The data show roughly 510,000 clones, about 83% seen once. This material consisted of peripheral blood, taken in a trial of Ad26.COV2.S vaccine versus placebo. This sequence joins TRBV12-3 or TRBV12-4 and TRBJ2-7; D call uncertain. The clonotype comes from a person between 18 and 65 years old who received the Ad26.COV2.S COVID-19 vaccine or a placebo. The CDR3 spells CASSLYYEQYF. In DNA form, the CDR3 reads TGTGCCAGCAGTTTATACTACGAGCAGTACTTC.